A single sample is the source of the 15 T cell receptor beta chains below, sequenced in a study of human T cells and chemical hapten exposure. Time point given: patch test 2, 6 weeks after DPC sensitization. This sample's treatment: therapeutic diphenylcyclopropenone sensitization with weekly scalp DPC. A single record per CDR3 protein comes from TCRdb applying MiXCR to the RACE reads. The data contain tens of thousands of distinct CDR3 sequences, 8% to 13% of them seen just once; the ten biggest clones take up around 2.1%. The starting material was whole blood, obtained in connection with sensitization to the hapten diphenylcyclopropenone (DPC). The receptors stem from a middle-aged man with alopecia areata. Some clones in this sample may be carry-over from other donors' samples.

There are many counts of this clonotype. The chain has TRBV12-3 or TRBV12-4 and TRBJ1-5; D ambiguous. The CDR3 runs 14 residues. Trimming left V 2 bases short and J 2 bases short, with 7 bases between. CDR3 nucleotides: TGTGCCAGCAGTTTATCCGGGGGCAATCAGCCCCAGCATTTT. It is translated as CASSLSGGNQPQHF.

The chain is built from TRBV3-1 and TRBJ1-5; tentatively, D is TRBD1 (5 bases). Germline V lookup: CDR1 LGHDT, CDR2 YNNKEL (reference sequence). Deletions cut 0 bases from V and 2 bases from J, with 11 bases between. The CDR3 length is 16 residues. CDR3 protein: CASSQDTGTGNQPQHF. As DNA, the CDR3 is TGTGCCAGCAGCCAAGATACGGGGACGGGCAATCAGCCCCAGCATTTT.

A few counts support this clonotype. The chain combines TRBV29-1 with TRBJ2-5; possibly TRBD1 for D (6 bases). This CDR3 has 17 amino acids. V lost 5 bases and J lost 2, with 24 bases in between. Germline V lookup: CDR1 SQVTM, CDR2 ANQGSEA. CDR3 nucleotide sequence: TGCAGCGTTTTCGGTGGTCAGGGGATGAGAGTACAAGAGACCCAGTACTTC. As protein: CSVFGGQGMRVQETQYF.

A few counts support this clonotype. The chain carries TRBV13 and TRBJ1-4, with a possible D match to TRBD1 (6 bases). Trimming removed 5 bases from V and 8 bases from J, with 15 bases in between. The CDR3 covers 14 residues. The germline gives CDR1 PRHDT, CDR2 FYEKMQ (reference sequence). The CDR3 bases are TGTGCCAGCAGCCTGACAGGAGGGGAGGAAAAACTGTTTTTT. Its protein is CASSLTGGEEKLFF. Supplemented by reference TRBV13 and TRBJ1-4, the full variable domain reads AAGVIQSPRHLIKEKRETATLKCYPIPRHDTVYWYQQGPGQDPQFLISFYEKMQSDKGSIPDRFSAQQFSDYHSELNMSSLELGDSALYFCASSLTGGEEKLFFGSGTQLSVL.

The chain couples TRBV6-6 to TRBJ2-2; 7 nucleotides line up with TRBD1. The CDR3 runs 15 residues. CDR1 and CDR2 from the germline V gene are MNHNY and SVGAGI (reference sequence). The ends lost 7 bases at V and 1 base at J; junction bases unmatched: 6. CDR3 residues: CASTIGTVNTGELFF. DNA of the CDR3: TGTGCCAGCACTATAGGGACAGTGAACACCGGGGAGCTGTTTTTT.

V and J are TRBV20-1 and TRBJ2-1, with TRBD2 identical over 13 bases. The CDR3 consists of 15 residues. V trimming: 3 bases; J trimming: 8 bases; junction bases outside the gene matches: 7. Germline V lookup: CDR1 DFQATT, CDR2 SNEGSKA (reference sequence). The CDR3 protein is CSASRTSGRPDEQFF. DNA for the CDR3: TGCAGTGCTAGCCGGACTAGCGGGAGACCCGATGAGCAGTTCTTC.

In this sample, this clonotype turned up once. The CDR3 region has the DNA TGTGCCAGCAAACAAGACAATGAGCAGTTCTTC. It is translated as CASKQDNEQFF. This chain uses TRBV10-3 with TRBJ2-1, with D unresolved. Per the germline V gene, CDR1 is ENHRY and CDR2 is SYGVKD. CDR3 length: 11 residues. The ends were cut back, 10 bases at V and 5 bases at J, with 9 bases in the middle.

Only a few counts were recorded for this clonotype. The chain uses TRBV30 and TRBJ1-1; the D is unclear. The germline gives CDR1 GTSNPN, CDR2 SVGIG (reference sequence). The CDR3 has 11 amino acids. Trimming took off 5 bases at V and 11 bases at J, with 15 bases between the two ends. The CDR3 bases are TGTGCCTGGGGAATCATCTCTGGGGCTTTCTTT. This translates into CAWGIISGAFF.

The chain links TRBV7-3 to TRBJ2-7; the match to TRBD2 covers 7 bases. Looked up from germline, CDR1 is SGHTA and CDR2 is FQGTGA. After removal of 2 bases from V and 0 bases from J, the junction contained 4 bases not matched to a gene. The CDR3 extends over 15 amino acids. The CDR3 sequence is CASSLVAGVSYEQYF. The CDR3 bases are TGTGCCAGCAGCTTAGTTGCGGGGGTCTCCTACGAGCAGTACTTC.

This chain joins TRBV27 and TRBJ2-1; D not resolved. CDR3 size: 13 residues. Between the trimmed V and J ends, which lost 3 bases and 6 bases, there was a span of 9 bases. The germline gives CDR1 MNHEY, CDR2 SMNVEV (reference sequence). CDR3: CASSLTVSNEQFF. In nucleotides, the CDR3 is TGTGCCAGCAGTTTGACGGTCAGCAATGAGCAGTTCTTC.

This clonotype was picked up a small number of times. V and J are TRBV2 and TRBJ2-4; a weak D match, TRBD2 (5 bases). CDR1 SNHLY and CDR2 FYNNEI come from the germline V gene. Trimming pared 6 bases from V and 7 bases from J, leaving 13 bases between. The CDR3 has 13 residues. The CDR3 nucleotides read TGTGCCAGCAGACTGAGGACTGATAACATTCAGTACTTC. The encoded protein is CASRLRTDNIQYF.

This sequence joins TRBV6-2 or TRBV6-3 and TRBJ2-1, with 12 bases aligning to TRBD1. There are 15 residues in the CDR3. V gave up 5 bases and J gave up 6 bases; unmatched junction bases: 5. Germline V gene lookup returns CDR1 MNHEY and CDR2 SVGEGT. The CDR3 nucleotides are TGTGCCAGCAGTGACGGGACAGGGGGCGGCAATGAGCAGTTCTTC. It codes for CASSDGTGGGNEQFF.

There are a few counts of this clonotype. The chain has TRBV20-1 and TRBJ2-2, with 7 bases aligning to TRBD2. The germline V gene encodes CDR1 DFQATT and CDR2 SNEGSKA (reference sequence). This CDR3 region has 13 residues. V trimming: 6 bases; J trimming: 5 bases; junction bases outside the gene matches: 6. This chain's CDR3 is CSAAGVRTGELFF. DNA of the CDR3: TGCAGTGCCGCGGGAGTTAGGACCGGGGAGCTGTTTTTT.

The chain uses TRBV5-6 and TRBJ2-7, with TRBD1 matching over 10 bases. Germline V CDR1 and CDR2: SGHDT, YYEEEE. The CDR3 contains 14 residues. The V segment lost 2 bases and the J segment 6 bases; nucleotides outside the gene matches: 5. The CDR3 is CASSFGTGVGEQYF. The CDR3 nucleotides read TGTGCCAGCAGCTTTGGGACAGGGGTGGGCGAGCAGTACTTC.

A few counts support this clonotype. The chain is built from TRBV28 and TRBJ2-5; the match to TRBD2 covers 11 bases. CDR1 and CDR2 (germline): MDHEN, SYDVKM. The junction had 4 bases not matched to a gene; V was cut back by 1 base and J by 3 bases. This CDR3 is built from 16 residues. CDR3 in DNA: TGTGCCAGCAGTTTATCGGTTAGCGGGAGGGAAGAGACCCAGTACTTC. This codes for CASSLSVSGREETQYF.